The present TCR beta chain was sequenced within a study of T cell responses to AZD1222 COVID-19 vaccine (dated by TCRdb to about 2021). Describing the broader study: AZD1222 recipients given second doses at about 4 weeks or at about 12 weeks were pooled, since spike-specific TCR depth and breadth were not found to differ between the two schedules. Trial participants were enrolled into age subgroups of 18-55, 56-69 and 70-plus years, which contained about 160, 30 and 59 TCR-sequenced participants, respectively. TCR sequencing was performed for roughly 250 trial participants, of whom roughly 200 were given two doses of AZD1222 and roughly 25 were given two doses of MenACWY control vaccine. Findings and caveats that apply to the study as a whole: Nearly half of unique spike-specific TCRs reportedly recognized epitopes outside regions mutated in the B.1.351 and B.1.1.7 variants. The whole spike protein was spanned by vaccine-associated CD4 TCRs, and dominant responses were seen in regions 160-218 and 743-854. After two AZD1222 doses, both the breadth and the depth of spike-specific TCRs were significantly higher than at day 0 and than in MenACWY recipients. Participants were mostly white British, with more females than males. The authors suggested clonal diversity may have been underestimated. The 56-69-year group was small, and its depth increase did not reach significance, likely because of low power. Conclusions about previously exposed vaccinees are limited, since just five to seven AZD1222 recipients were seropositive for SARS-CoV-2 at baseline. Because no samples from the day 14 peak response were available, repertoires could be characterized only after the peak T cell response.

Its CDR3 holds 16 amino acids, cysteine through phenylalanine. The DNA shown is the 48-base CDR3, in frame from base 1. The germline V gene encodes CDR1 SGHTA and CDR2 FQGNSA. For this chain, trimming is 6 bases at the V end and 3 bases at the J end, and the number of junction bases without a gene match is 9. About this clone: Its antigen is currently not known. Base quality data are lacking; no much larger clone is found one base away.

The sample's time point label, in plain terms: baseline before first vaccination. Vaccinee samples were obtained from the UK trials COV001 and COV002, which included a single-blind randomized controlled phase 2/3 trial of AZD1222 (ChAdOx1 nCoV-19) in healthy adults. For TCRbeta chain sequencing, PBMC samples were collected from trial participants at day 0 and at day 28 after the second dose. The CDR3 regions of human TCRbeta chains were subjected to immunosequencing. The study's processing was this. TCRs in the repertoires were matched against a reference library of SARS-CoV-2-specific TCRs that had been generated with the MIRA antigen-specificity platform. Breadth meant the fraction of unique TCRs that were SARS-CoV-2-associated, whereas depth meant the fraction of total T cells that were SARS-CoV-2-associated. Each spike-specific TCR was assigned to its reactive spike region and to a CD4 or CD8 class using the MIRA data. Log10-transformed breadth and depth values were compared by one-way ANOVA with Sidak's multiple comparisons tests. In TCRdb, the immuneACCESS table is reduced to in-frame sequences with V and J assigned. These tables do not hold every clone; where another copy was compared, an unresolved V gene accounts for under half, and the others remain unexplained. V, J and clone size reflect that table, while D and trimming were determined from the DNA. Here the sample has approximately 150,000 clones; 89% occur a single time. Of the sample, 2.5% to 3% falls within the top ten clones.

This TCR was sampled from an adult in good health. Material: peripheral blood, obtained on day 0 of AZD1222 vaccination. This chain joins TRBV7-2 to TRBJ2-2, with TRBD2 identical over 8 junction bases. Here the CDR3 is given as CASSREGLIYTGELFF. Read as DNA, the sequence is TGTGCCAGCAGTCGGGAGGGACTCATCTACACCGGGGAGCTGTTTTTT. The full variable domain, with segments outside the CDR3 supplied by the reference TRBV7-2 and TRBJ2-2 proteins, appears as GAGVSQSPSNKVTEKGKDVELRCDPISGHTALYWYRQSLGQGLEFLIYFQGNSAPDKSGLPSDRFSAERTGGSVSTLTIQRTQQEDSAVYLCASSREGLIYTGELFFGEGSRLTVL.